This is a list of T cell receptor beta chains from one sample in a study of blood T cell repertoires in COVID-19. Clones were sequenced by immunoSEQ multiplex PCR, and TCRdb holds only the in-frame ones, with some missing. The sample includes 200,000 to 300,000 clones, 80% to 90% seen only once; the top ten take approximately 2.4%. Sequencing used PBMCs or T cells enriched from blood (not recorded which). The receptor source for this set is a woman younger than 45 with acute COVID-19. The CDR3 runs from the conserved cysteine through the conserved F or W. Fields, in order: J gene, V gene, D gene, clone size, CDR3 protein, CDR3 DNA. D genes are given only for firm matches. Not every row has a clone size; where given, it reads once, few, many or a size class.

TRBJ1-6,TRBV6-2/TRBV6-3,NA,NA,CASSYSAARVLNSPLHF,TGTGCCAGCAGTTACAGCGCAGCCAGGGTGCTAAATTCACCCCTCCACTTT
TRBJ1-5,TRBV6-1,NA,NA,CASSEGGARNQPQHF,TGTGCCAGCAGTGAGGGGGGGGCCAGGAATCAGCCCCAGCATTTT
TRBJ1-2,TRBV7-2,TRBD1,once,CASSLDRGMNGYTF,TGTGCCAGCAGCTTGGACAGGGGGATGAATGGCTACACCTTC
TRBJ1-5,TRBV7-2,NA,NA,CASSLHRGMTGYSNQPQHF,TGTGCCAGCAGCCTACATCGTGGCATGACAGGCTATAGCAATCAGCCCCAGCATTTT
TRBJ2-7,TRBV11-3,NA,NA,CASSFTGYEQYF,TGTGCCAGCAGCTTTACAGGGTACGAGCAGTACTTC
TRBJ2-2,TRBV7-2,TRBD2,NA,CASSRRGGTGELFF,TGTGCCAGCAGCCGTCGGGGGGGCACCGGGGAGCTGTTTTTT
TRBJ2-5,TRBV5-6,NA,NA,CASSLAGRQETQYF,TGTGCCAGCAGCTTGGCAGGCAGGCAAGAGACCCAGTACTTC
TRBJ2-2,TRBV6-4,TRBD1,once,CASSSKTLGQEGNTGELFF,TGTGCCAGCAGTTCTAAAACCCTAGGACAGGAAGGGAACACCGGGGAGCTGTTTTTT
TRBJ1-1,TRBV27,NA,NA,CASLGGSGTEAFF,TGTGCCAGCCTGGGGGGGAGTGGGACTGAAGCTTTCTTT
TRBJ2-1,TRBV7-9,TRBD2,few,CASSPRGVSYNEQFF,TGTGCCAGCAGCCCACGGGGGGTCTCCTACAATGAGCAGTTCTTC
TRBJ2-1,TRBV5-1,TRBD1,NA,CASSLIGTELYNEQFF,TGCGCCAGCAGCTTAATCGGGACAGAGTTATACAATGAGCAGTTCTTC
TRBJ1-6,TRBV4-3,TRBD1,once,CASSQSPGQGGSPLHF,TGCGCCAGCAGCCAGTCACCGGGACAGGGCGGTTCACCCCTCCACTTT
TRBJ1-1,TRBV6-5,NA,NA,CASSERVTEAFF,TGTGCCAGCAGCGAGAGGGTAACTGAAGCTTTCTTT
TRBJ1-4,TRBV29-1,NA,once,CSVAGRQPNEKLFF,TGCAGCGTGGCGGGGAGACAGCCTAATGAAAAACTGTTTTTT
TRBJ1-5,TRBV4-1,TRBD1,NA,CASRHYRGSNQPQHF,TGCGCCAGCAGACACTACAGGGGTAGCAATCAGCCCCAGCATTTT
TRBJ1-2,TRBV29-1,TRBD1,NA,CSVEDLQTGVVTTYGYTF,TGCAGCGTTGAAGATCTACAAACAGGGGTCGTGACCACCTATGGCTACACCTTC
TRBJ1-2,TRBV29-1,TRBD1,NA,CSVDRGRSGYTF,TGCAGCGTTGACAGGGGGCGAAGTGGCTACACCTTC
TRBJ2-1,TRBV13,NA,NA,CASSLDGLAHNEQFF,TGTGCCAGCAGCTTAGACGGGCTAGCGCACAATGAGCAGTTCTTC
TRBJ1-4,TRBV5-6,NA,NA,CASRRAGNEKLFF,TGTGCCAGCAGGCGGGCCGGTAATGAAAAACTGTTTTTT
TRBJ1-3,TRBV29-1,NA,NA,CSAVLADNTIYF,TGCAGCGCGGTCCTAGCGGATAACACCATATATTTT
TRBJ1-1,TRBV19,TRBD1,few,CASSFRAGTVNTEAFF,TGTGCCAGTAGTTTTCGAGCCGGGACAGTGAACACTGAAGCTTTCTTT
TRBJ2-1,TRBV19,TRBD2,NA,CASNPSGGAGEQFF,TGTGCCAGTAATCCTAGCGGGGGGGCCGGTGAGCAGTTCTTC
TRBJ2-5,TRBV4-1,TRBD2,NA,CASSLAGPRETQYF,TGCGCCAGCAGCTTAGCGGGGCCGAGGGAGACCCAGTACTTC
TRBJ1-5,TRBV4-1,TRBD1,NA,CASSQVRTGVSNQPQHF,TGCGCCAGCAGCCAAGTCCGGACAGGCGTTAGCAATCAGCCCCAGCATTTT
TRBJ2-1,TRBV29-1,TRBD1,NA,CSLRDRGYNEQFF,TGCAGCCTCCGGGACAGGGGGTACAATGAGCAGTTCTTC
TRBJ1-4,TRBV11-2,NA,NA,CASSFLATNEKLFF,TGTGCCAGCAGCTTTCTTGCAACTAATGAAAAACTGTTTTTT
TRBJ2-5,TRBV5-4,TRBD1,NA,CASSRTGAEQETQYF,TGTGCCAGCAGCAGGACAGGGGCGGAGCAAGAGACCCAGTACTTC
TRBJ2-1,TRBV2,NA,NA,CASRSSGNEQFF,TGTGCCAGCAGATCCAGCGGTAATGAGCAGTTCTTC